These T cell receptor beta chains were read from a single sample in a study of metastatic and nonmetastatic thyroid tumors. Via MiXCR, TCRdb re-called the PCR reads. The sample shows more than 30,000 clones, about 21% of them seen only once. The sample was blood. Receptors were obtained from a female donor with papillary thyroid cancer or a benign thyroid nodule (not recorded which). Some clones in this sample may be carry-over from other donors' samples. CDR3s include the opening cysteine and the closing phenylalanine or tryptophan. D genes are given only for firm matches. The size of a clone is reported for some rows only, either as once, few or many, or as a class for expanded clones.

d_call | clone_size | j_call | v_call | cdr3_length | cdr3_nt | cdr3_aa
- | - | TRBJ1-1 | TRBV11-2 | 13 | TGTGCCAGCAGCCGCGACATCCTCACTGAAGCTTTCTTT | CASSRDILTEAFF
- | many | TRBJ2-7 | TRBV4-3 | 18 | TGCGCCAGCAGCCAAGTCGTGATTCGGGGGCGCGTAGCCTACGAGCAGTACTTC | CASSQVVIRGRVAYEQYF
- | many | TRBJ2-5 | TRBV5-1 | 15 | TGCGCCAGCAGCTTGGAGAGGGGGGGCCAAGAGACCCAGTACTTC | CASSLERGGQETQYF
- | - | TRBJ1-5 | TRBV6-4 | 13 | TGTGCCAGCAGTGACAGGGGCAATCAGCCCCAGCATTTT | CASSDRGNQPQHF
TRBD2 | many | TRBJ2-1 | TRBV5-6 | 16 | TGTGCCAGCAGGCCGGAGGCTAGCGGGGGGCCCGGGGAGCAGTTCTTC | CASRPEASGGPGEQFF
TRBD2 | few | TRBJ2-1 | TRBV10-3 | 15 | TGTGCCATCAGCGACCAACTAGCGGGAGACAATGAGCAGTTCTTC | CAISDQLAGDNEQFF
- | many | TRBJ2-7 | TRBV7-3 | 13 | TGTGCCAGCAGCTTAATGGGGGGCGACGAGCAGTACTTC | CASSLMGGDEQYF
- | - | TRBJ2-1 | TRBV9 | 16 | TGTGCCAGCAACTCCTGGGGAGAAGAGGGCTTCAATGAGCAGTTCTTC | CASNSWGEEGFNEQFF
- | few | TRBJ2-7 | TRBV6-2/TRBV6-3 | 16 | TGTGCCAGCAGTTACTACCCCGGACTAAGCTCCTACGAGCAGTACTTC | CASSYYPGLSSYEQYF
- | few | TRBJ1-1 | TRBV5-6 | 16 | TGTGCCAGCAGTGAGATGGGACGGAGGGGGAACACTGAAGCTTTCTTT | CASSEMGRRGNTEAFF
- | many | TRBJ2-1 | TRBV11-2 | 16 | TGTGCCAGCAGCTTCGCTCGCACTCCTTCCTACAATGAGCAGTTCTTC | CASSFARTPSYNEQFF
- | many | TRBJ2-1 | TRBV25-1 | 18 | TGTGCCAGCAGTGCTCCCACCTCCGGAGCGTCAATTTACAATGAGCAGTTCTTC | CASSAPTSGASIYNEQFF
TRBD1 | many | TRBJ2-1 | TRBV5-6 | 14 | TGTGCCAGCAGTCCAGGGGGCTCCTACAATGAGCAGTTCTTC | CASSPGGSYNEQFF
- | - | TRBJ1-3 | TRBV7-2 | 14 | TGTGCCAGCAGCCCGTGGGGGAGTGGAAACACCATATATTTT | CASSPWGSGNTIYF
- | many | TRBJ2-3 | TRBV7-2 | 14 | TGTGCCAGCAGCTTGGGGTCACAGGCAGATACGCAGTATTTT | CASSLGSQADTQYF
- | few | TRBJ1-1 | TRBV27 | 16 | TGTGCCAGCAGTCCATACCCTAGAACCCCTTGGGCTGAAGCTTTCTTT | CASSPYPRTPWAEAFF
TRBD1 | few | TRBJ1-5 | TRBV7-9 | 14 | TGTGCCAGCAGCCCGGACAGGAATAATCAGCCCCAGCATTTT | CASSPDRNNQPQHF
- | many | TRBJ1-2 | TRBV7-2 | 14 | TGTGCCAGCAGCCCGGGAAGAGTTAACTATGGCTACACCTTC | CASSPGRVNYGYTF
- | many | TRBJ1-1 | TRBV12-3/TRBV12-4 | 14 | TGTGCCAGCAGTTTAGGTCTGCAGTTAACTGAAGCTTTCTTT | CASSLGLQLTEAFF
TRBD1 | many | TRBJ2-2 | TRBV20-1 | 14 | TGCAGTGCTAGAGGGACAGGGAACACCGGGGAGCTGTTTTTT | CSARGTGNTGELFF
- | medium-sized | TRBJ2-7 | TRBV6-1 | 12 | TGTGCCTCCCAAGGGGCCGGTTACGAGCAGTACTTC | CASQGAGYEQYF
- | many | TRBJ2-1 | TRBV11-3 | 16 | TGTGCCAGCAGCTTAGGGAGGGGGGGCGGAAATAATGAGCAGTTCTTC | CASSLGRGGGNNEQFF
- | many | TRBJ2-2 | TRBV7-2 | 12 | TGTGCCAGCAGCTTACCCACCGGGGAGCTGTTTTTT | CASSLPTGELFF
TRBD1 | few | TRBJ2-5 | TRBV10-2 | 15 | TGCGCCAGCAGTGAGCCTCCAGGGGGCTCGGAGACCCAGTACTTC | CASSEPPGGSETQYF
TRBD2 | - | TRBJ2-7 | TRBV11-2 | 17 | TGTACCAGCAGCCCGACTAGCGTGGGGCCCTCTACCTACGAGCAGTACTTC | CTSSPTSVGPSTYEQYF
TRBD1 | - | TRBJ1-2 | TRBV20-1 | 16 | TGCAGTGCTAGAAGGGACAGGGAGGCGTCGTACTATGGCTACACCTTC | CSARRDREASYYGYTF
TRBD1 | medium-sized | TRBJ1-2 | TRBV6-2/TRBV6-3 | 13 | TGTGCCAGAAAAAGGGGGCAGGGCTATGGCTACACCTTC | CARKRGQGYGYTF
- | many | TRBJ1-2 | TRBV11-2 | 16 | TGTGCCAGCAGCCGCCAGCCGACAGTCCCTAACTATGGCTACACCTTC | CASSRQPTVPNYGYTF
TRBD2 | - | TRBJ2-7 | TRBV6-6 | 17 | TGTGCCAGCAGTTACTCCCAGACTAGCGGGAGCTCCTACGAGCAGTACTTC | CASSYSQTSGSSYEQYF
- | many | TRBJ2-7 | TRBV20-1 | 15 | TGCAGTGCTAGAGATCTAGGTAAAGGGGACTACGAGCAGTACTTC | CSARDLGKGDYEQYF
- | many | TRBJ2-5 | TRBV20-1 | 14 | TGCAGTGCTAGACACCAGGGACTCCAAGAGACCCAGTACTTC | CSARHQGLQETQYF
- | many | TRBJ2-6 | TRBV4-2 | 19 | TGTGCCAGCAGCCAAGATGGTCTCCGAAGGTCTTCTGGGGCCAACGTCCTGACTTTC | CASSQDGLRRSSGANVLTF
- | many | TRBJ1-2 | TRBV6-2/TRBV6-3 | 15 | TGTGCCAGCACTCCCTCTGGCCTATACTACTATGGCTACACCTTC | CASTPSGLYYYGYTF
- | few | TRBJ1-2 | TRBV27 | 15 | TGTGCCAGCAGTTTACAGGGTGGGGGTAGCTATGGCTACACCTTC | CASSLQGGGSYGYTF
- | medium-sized | TRBJ2-7 | TRBV28 | 14 | TGTGCCAGCAGTTTTCCCGGGACGGCCTACGAGCAGTACTTC | CASSFPGTAYEQYF
TRBD1 | many | TRBJ1-2 | TRBV12-3/TRBV12-4 | 15 | TGTGCCAGCAGCAGGGGACAGTCTTCTAACTATGGCTACACCTTC | CASSRGQSSNYGYTF
TRBD2 | - | TRBJ2-1 | TRBV6-1 | 16 | TGTGCCAGCAGTCTTGTAGGGACTAGCGGTGCTAATGAGCAGTTCTTC | CASSLVGTSGANEQFF
- | many | TRBJ2-6 | TRBV6-5 | 19 | TGTGCCAGCACCCAATGGGTGGGGGATAGTAGCTCTGGGGCCAACGTCCTGACTTTC | CASTQWVGDSSSGANVLTF
- | once | TRBJ1-5 | TRBV11-2 | 14 | TGTGCCAGCAGTCAAAGTCAGGGTTATCAGCCCCAGCATTTT | CASSQSQGYQPQHF
TRBD1 | many | TRBJ1-4 | TRBV5-1 | 14 | TGCGCCAGCAGCCGGGGACAGGGGATTGAAAAACTGTTTTTT | CASSRGQGIEKLFF
- | many | TRBJ1-4 | TRBV19 | 15 | TGTGCCAGTAGTAGCAGGGATGCAACTAATGAAAAACTGTTTTTT | CASSSRDATNEKLFF
- | few | TRBJ2-6 | TRBV6-1 | 14 | TGTGCCAGCAGTAAATTTTCTGGGGCCAACGTCCTGACTTTC | CASSKFSGANVLTF
TRBD2 | - | TRBJ2-2 | TRBV7-9 | 13 | TGTGCCAGCAGCCCCTCGGGGAGCGGGGGGCTGTTTTTT | CASSPSGSGGLFF
- | many | TRBJ2-7 | TRBV11-2 | 14 | TGTGCCAGCAGCTTAGACGCAGGGACCTACGAGCAGTACTTC | CASSLDAGTYEQYF
- | - | TRBJ2-3 | TRBV7-2 | 14 | TGTGCCAGCAGCTTAGTCGCAAGCACAGATACGCAGTATTTT | CASSLVASTDTQYF
TRBD1 | many | TRBJ2-5 | TRBV2 | 15 | TGTGCCAGCAGATGGACAGGGCCGGACCAAGAGACCCAGTACTTC | CASRWTGPDQETQYF
TRBD2 | many | TRBJ2-1 | TRBV10-3 | 16 | TGTGCCATCAGACCGACTAGCGGGGGGTTCTACAATGAGCAGTTCTTC | CAIRPTSGGFYNEQFF
- | many | TRBJ1-4 | TRBV2 | 17 | TGTGCCAGCAGTGATTACGGGGGCCCCTCGTCTAATGAAAAACTGTTTTTT | CASSDYGGPSSNEKLFF